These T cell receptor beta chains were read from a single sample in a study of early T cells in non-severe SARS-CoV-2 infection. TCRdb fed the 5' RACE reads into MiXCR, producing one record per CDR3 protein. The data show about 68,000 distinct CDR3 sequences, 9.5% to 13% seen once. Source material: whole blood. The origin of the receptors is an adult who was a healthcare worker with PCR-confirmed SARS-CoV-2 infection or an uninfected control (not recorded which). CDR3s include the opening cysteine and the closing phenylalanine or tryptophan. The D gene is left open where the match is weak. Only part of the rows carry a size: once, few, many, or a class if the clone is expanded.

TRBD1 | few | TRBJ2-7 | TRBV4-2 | CASSQGQGVYEQYF | TGTGCCAGCAGCCAAGGACAGGGTGTATACGAGCAGTACTTC
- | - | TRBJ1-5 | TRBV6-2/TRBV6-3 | CASTNRTSHQPQHF | TGTGCCAGCACCAATCGCACTTCCCATCAGCCCCAGCATTTT
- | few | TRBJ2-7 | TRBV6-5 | CASRGAGSWDEQYF | TGTGCCAGCCGGGGGGCAGGGTCCTGGGACGAGCAGTACTTC
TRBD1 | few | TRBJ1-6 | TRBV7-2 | CASSTPRRGRTSPLHF | TGTGCCAGCAGCACCCCCCGCAGGGGGCGCACATCACCCCTCCACTTT
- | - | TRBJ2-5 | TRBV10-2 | CASSDWGRETQYF | TGCGCCAGCAGTGACTGGGGGAGAGAGACCCAGTACTTC
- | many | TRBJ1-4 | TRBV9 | CASSVVGATNEKLFF | TGTGCCAGCAGCGTAGTGGGGGCAACTAATGAAAAACTGTTTTTT
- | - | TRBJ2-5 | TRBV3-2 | CASSQDEMGPQETQYF | TGTGCCAGCAGCCAAGATGAGATGGGACCCCAAGAGACCCAGTACTTC
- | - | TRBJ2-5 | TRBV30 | CAWGQNQETQYF | TGTGCCTGGGGACAAAACCAAGAGACCCAGTACTTC
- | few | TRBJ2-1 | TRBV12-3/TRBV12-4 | CASSVPADGYEQFF | TGTGCCAGCAGTGTGCCCGCAGACGGATATGAGCAGTTCTTC
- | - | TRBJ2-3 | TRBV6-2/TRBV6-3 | CASNSGLPTDTQYF | TGTGCCAGCAACTCCGGACTCCCCACAGATACGCAGTATTTT
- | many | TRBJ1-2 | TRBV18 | CASSTGDYGYTF | TGTGCCAGCTCAACGGGGGACTATGGCTACACCTTC
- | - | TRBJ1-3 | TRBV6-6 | CASSYDGRGGLRNTIYF | TGTGCCAGCAGTTACGATGGGCGGGGAGGACTGAGAAACACCATATATTTT
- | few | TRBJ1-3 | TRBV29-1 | CSVEVGNTIYF | TGCAGCGTTGAGGTGGGGAACACCATATATTTT
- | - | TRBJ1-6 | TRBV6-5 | CASSDASNSPLHF | TGTGCCAGCAGTGACGCGAGCAATTCACCCCTCCACTTT
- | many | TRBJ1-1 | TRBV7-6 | CASSLGTSLTGGTEAFF | TGTGCCAGCAGCTTGGGAACATCACTTACCGGGGGCACTGAAGCTTTCTTT
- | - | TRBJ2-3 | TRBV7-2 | CASSFTGGAADTQYF | TGTGCCAGCAGCTTCACGGGGGGCGCGGCAGATACGCAGTATTTT
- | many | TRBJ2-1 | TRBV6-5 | CASSYSPQRGTDEQFF | TGTGCCAGCAGTTACTCTCCGCAACGAGGCACAGATGAGCAGTTCTTC
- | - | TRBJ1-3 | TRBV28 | CASSLPGNTIYF | TGTGCCAGCAGCCTGCCCGGAAACACCATATATTTT
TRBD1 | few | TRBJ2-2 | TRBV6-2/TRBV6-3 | CASSYRQGAAGELFF | TGTGCCAGCAGTTACCGGCAGGGGGCCGCCGGGGAGCTGTTTTTT
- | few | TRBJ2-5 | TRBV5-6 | CASRGAGEETQYF | TGTGCCAGCAGGGGGGCAGGGGAGGAGACCCAGTACTTC
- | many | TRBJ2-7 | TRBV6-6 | CASGRGVGTYEQYF | TGTGCCAGCGGTAGGGGGGTGGGGACCTACGAGCAGTACTTC
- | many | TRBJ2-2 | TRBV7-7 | CASSLLGDTGELFF | TGTGCCAGCAGCTTGCTGGGGGACACCGGGGAGCTGTTTTTT
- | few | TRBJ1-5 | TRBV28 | CASSLARVGNQPQHF | TGTGCCAGCAGCTTAGCCCGAGTGGGCAATCAGCCCCAGCATTTT
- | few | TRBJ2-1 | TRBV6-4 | CASSDNEQFF | TGTGCCAGCAGCGACAATGAGCAGTTCTTC
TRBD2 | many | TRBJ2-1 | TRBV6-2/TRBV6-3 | CASKSPTSGSSYNEQFF | TGTGCCAGCAAGTCACCCACTAGCGGGAGCTCCTACAATGAGCAGTTCTTC
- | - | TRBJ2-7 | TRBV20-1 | CSARDPAGTEQYF | TGCAGTGCTAGAGATCCGGCGGGTACCGAGCAGTACTTC
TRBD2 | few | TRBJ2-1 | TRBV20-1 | CSARALQNGLAGVRYNEQFF | TGCAGTGCTAGAGCACTACAAAACGGACTAGCGGGAGTGCGCTACAATGAGCAGTTCTTC
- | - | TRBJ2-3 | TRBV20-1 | CSASDRGTDTQYF | TGCAGTGCTAGTGATCGGGGCACAGATACGCAGTATTTT
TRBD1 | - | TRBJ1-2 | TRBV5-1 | CASSLFSDREGYGYTF | TGCGCCAGCAGCTTATTCAGCGACAGGGAGGGCTATGGCTACACCTTC
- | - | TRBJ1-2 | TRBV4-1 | CASSPVPGPKQHGYTF | TGCGCCAGCAGCCCCGTCCCGGGGCCCAAACAACATGGCTACACCTTC
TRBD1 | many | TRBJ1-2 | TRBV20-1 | CSARDPRQGNYGYTF | TGCAGTGCTAGAGATCCGAGACAGGGGAACTATGGCTACACCTTC